This T cell receptor (beta chain) derives from a study of blood T cells in healthy people across ages. Study conclusions and caveats: Changes seen in expanded clonotypes were possibly confounded by donor CMV status left unknown. PBMCs went unsorted, and a conclusive naive versus antigen-experienced comparison was therefore prevented.

For this clonotype: The antigen is undetermined.

Donors were systemically healthy Caucasian individuals from Russia aged roughly 6 to 100 years. Primers used in a second PCR of about 7 to 12 cycles were a sample-barcoded 5' primer and a J-beta primer mix. Via MiXCR, TCRdb re-called the 5' RACE reads, giving one row per CDR3 protein. The sample has 750,000 or so distinct CDR3 sequences, about 25% seen once; the top ten hold 9.4%. Another study also made use of these data, one on T cells of mothers and their children. From that second work: Related mother-child pairs showed slightly, non-significantly higher overlap than unrelated pairs.

Sequences were obtained from blood. This TCR came from a boy aged 5 to 17 in good health.

The CDR3: CASSRTGQNNEKLFF. CDR3 in DNA: TGTGCCAGCAGCCGAACGGGACAGAATAATGAAAAACTGTTTTTT. The chain has TRBV3-1 and TRBJ1-4; TRBD1 agrees at 7 bases. Germline CDR1 is LGHDT and CDR2 is YNNKEL (reference sequence). This CDR3 has 15 residues. V was clipped by 4 bases and J by 4 bases; unmatched bases: 6.